This TCR beta chain was documented in a study of cytomegalovirus exposure and HLA in healthy donors. Study-level information: From donors who were HLA-typed, an early data release held approximately 80 million unique TCRs.

V lost 1 base and J lost 2; bases outside the gene matches: 2. Germline V lookup: CDR1 GTSNPN, CDR2 SVGIG (reference sequence). The CDR3 is 15 amino acids. In the PCR, 60 Vbeta and 13 Jbeta primers were used. Sequencing was performed with immunoSEQ multiplex PCR; in TCRdb, only in-frame clones are kept and a portion is missing. The table includes some 95,000 clones, roughly 77% detected once. The specimen sequenced was PBMCs. The chain combines TRBV30 with TRBJ2-3, with 11 bases matching TRBD2. The sequence was collected from a man aged 25-40 years in good health and CMV-seronegative. CDR3 bases: TGTGCCTGGAGTGGGACTAGCGGGTCCACAGATACGCAGTATTTT. Its translation: CAWSGTSGSTDTQYF. Using reference TRBV30 and TRBJ2-3 for the parts outside the CDR3, the full variable domain is SQTIHQWPATLVQPVGSPLSLECTVEGTSNPNLYWYRQAAGRGLQLLFYSVGIGQISSEVPQNLSASRPQDRQFILSSKKLLLSDSGFYLCAWSGTSGSTDTQYFGPGTRLTVL.